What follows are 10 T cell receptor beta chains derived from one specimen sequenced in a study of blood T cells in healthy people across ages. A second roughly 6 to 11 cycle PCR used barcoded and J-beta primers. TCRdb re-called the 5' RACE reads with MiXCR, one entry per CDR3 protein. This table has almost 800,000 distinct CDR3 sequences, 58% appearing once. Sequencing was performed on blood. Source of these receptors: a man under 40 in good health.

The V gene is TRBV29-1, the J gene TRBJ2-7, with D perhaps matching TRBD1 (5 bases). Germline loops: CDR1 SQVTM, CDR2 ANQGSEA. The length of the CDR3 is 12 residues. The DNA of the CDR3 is TGCAGTGGTGGGGCAACTTTCTACGAGCAGTACTTC. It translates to CSGGATFYEQYF.

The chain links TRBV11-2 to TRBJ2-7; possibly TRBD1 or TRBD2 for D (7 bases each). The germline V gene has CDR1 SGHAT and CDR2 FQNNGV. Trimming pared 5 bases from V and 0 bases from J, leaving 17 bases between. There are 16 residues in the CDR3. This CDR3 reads CASSRGRGQSSYEQYF. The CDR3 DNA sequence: TGTGCCAGCAGCAGGGGGCGGGGGCAGAGCTCCTACGAGCAGTACTTC.

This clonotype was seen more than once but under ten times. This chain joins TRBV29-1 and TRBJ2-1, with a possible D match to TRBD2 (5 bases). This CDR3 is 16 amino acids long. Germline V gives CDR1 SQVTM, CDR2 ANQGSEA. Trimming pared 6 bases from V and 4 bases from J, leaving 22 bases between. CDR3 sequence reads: CSVPPRFEGRYNEQFF. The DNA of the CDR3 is TGCAGCGTCCCCCCCCGCTTTGAGGGAAGATACAATGAGCAGTTCTTC.

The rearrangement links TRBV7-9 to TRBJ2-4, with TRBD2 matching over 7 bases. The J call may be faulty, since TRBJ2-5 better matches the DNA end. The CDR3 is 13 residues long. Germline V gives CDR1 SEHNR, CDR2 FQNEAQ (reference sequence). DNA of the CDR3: TGTGCCAGCAGCTTGACTAGCACGAAGACCCAGTACTTC. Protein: CASSLTSTKTQYF.

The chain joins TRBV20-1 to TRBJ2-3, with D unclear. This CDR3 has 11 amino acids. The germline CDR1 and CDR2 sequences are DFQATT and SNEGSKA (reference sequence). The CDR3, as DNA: TGCAGCGCAACTAGCACAGATACGCAGTATTTT. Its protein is CSATSTDTQYF.

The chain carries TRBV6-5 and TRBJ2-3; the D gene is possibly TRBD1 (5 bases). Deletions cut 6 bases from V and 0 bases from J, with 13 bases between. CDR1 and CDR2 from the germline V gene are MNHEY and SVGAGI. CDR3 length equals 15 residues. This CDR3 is CASSIYRLSTDTQYF. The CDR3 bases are TGTGCCAGCAGCATATACAGGCTTAGCACAGATACGCAGTATTTT.

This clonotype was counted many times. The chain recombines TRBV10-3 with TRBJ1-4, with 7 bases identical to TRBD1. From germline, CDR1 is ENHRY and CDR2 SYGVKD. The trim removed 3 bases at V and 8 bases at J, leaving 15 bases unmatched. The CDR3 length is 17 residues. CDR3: CAISDRRPGQSREKLFF. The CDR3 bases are TGTGCCATCAGTGACCGACGCCCGGGACAGAGCCGAGAAAAACTGTTTTTT.

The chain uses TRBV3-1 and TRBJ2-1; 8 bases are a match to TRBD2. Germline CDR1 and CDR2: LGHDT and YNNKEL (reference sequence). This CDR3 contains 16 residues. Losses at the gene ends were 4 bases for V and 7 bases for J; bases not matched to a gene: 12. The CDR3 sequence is CASSPPGLEIRNEQFF. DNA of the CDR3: TGTGCCAGCAGCCCTCCGGGACTAGAGATTAGAAATGAGCAGTTCTTC.

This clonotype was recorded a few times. The chain's CDR3 is CASSVVGGSLFF. The CDR3 coding sequence is TGTGCCAGCAGCGTAGTGGGCGGGAGTCTGTTCTTC. The chain recombines TRBV9 with TRBJ2-1, with 7 positions matching TRBD2. This CDR3 has 12 amino acids. V lost 0 bases to trimming and J lost 15 bases; unmatched junction nucleotides: 6. Germline V gives CDR1 SGDLS, CDR2 YYNGEE. Combining the CDR3 with reference TRBV9 and TRBJ2-1 gives the whole variable domain DSGVTQTPKHLITATGQRVTLRCSPRSGDLSVYWYQQSLDQGLQFLIQYYNGEERAKGNILERFSAQQFPDLHSELNLSSLELGDSALYFCASSVVGGSLFFGPGTRLTVL.

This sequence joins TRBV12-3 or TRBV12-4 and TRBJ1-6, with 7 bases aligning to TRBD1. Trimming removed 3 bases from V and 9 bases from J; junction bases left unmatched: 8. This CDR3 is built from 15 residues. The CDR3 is CASSLDETGLSPLHF. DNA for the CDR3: TGTGCCAGCAGTTTGGATGAGACAGGGCTTTCACCCCTCCACTTT.